Listed here are 6 T cell receptor beta chains from one sample, sequenced in a study of T-cell reconstitution after alpha-beta-depleted transplantation in children (dated by TCRdb to the mid-2010s). The library was made by PCR. The sequencer listed for this sample is Illumina HiSeq 2500. TCR libraries were prepared with molecular barcoding, using unique molecular identifiers to normalize TCRbeta repertoire quantification. TCRdb ran its own pipeline on the public reads, namely fastp trimming at Q25 and MiXCR clone calling, and kept in-frame beta chains. Rows matching on CDR3 protein sequence are summarized as one entry with the most common DNA and genes. This sample gives roughly 490,000 distinct CDR3 sequences in total; roughly 10% of them show up just once. 14% of the sample is taken by the ten largest. Sample treatment or condition, as interpreted from the label and publication: allogeneic hematopoietic cell transplantation with graft depleted of TCRalphabeta T cells and CD19 B cells.

Sequencing was performed on PBMCs, mostly from graft donor cells, taken 180 days after TCRalphabeta/CD19-depleted stem cell transplant. These TCRs come from a female patient between 2 and 15 years old who had a stem cell transplant for aplastic anemia, so the T cells may come from the graft donor.

The chain recombines TRBV20-1 with TRBJ2-7, with D maybe TRBD1 (5 bases). The CDR3 extends over 15 amino acids. Trimming took 5 bases from V and 0 from J, leaving 17 bases between them. CDR1 and CDR2 from the germline V gene are DFQATT and SNEGSKA (reference sequence). The CDR3 loop reads CSAYYLDTSSYEQYF. The CDR3 region has the DNA TGCAGTGCTTATTACCTGGACACAAGCTCCTACGAGCAGTACTTC.

J is TRBJ2-1 and V is TRBV19; D gene uncertain. The germline gives CDR1 LNHDA, CDR2 SQIVND (reference sequence). The CDR3 sequence is 15 residues long. The V gene lost 3 bases and the J gene lost 3 bases, with 12 bases spanning the gap. For the CDR3, the DNA is TGTGCCAGTAGTATCGGGCGGTACCTCTACAATGAGCAGTTCTTC. Translated: CASSIGRYLYNEQFF.

This clonotype has ten or more counts. This chain links TRBV9 with TRBJ1-1; 11 nucleotides align to TRBD1. With 4 bases clipped from V and 1 base from J, the junction kept 6 bases outside the gene matches. Germline lookup yields CDR1 SGDLS and CDR2 YYNGEE. The CDR3 contains 16 residues. CDR3 DNA sequence: TGTGCCAGCAGCACTCGGGACAGGGGGGGGAACACTGAAGCTTTCTTT. Encoded protein: CASSTRDRGGNTEAFF. Full variable domain (outside the CDR3, taken from reference TRBV9 and TRBJ1-1): DSGVTQTPKHLITATGQRVTLRCSPRSGDLSVYWYQQSLDQGLQFLIQYYNGEERAKGNILERFSAQQFPDLHSELNLSSLELGDSALYFCASSTRDRGGNTEAFFGQGTRLTVV.

V gene TRBV28 combines with J gene TRBJ1-5; no clear D. The length of the CDR3 is 14 residues. Germline-derived CDR1 and CDR2 are MDHEN and SYDVKM. Between the trimmed V and J ends, which lost 7 bases and 5 bases, there was a span of 15 bases. The chain's CDR3 is CASTGPFPDQPQHF. In DNA, the CDR3 is TGTGCCAGCACCGGGCCCTTCCCCGATCAGCCCCAGCATTTT. Full variable domain (remainder filled in from reference TRBV28 and TRBJ1-5): DVKVTQSSRYLVKRTGEKVFLECVQDMDHENMFWYRQDPGLGLRLIYFSYDVKMKEKGDIPEGYSVSREKKERFSLILESASTNQTSMYLCASTGPFPDQPQHFGDGTRLSIL.

This clonotype was counted many times. The chain has TRBV7-2 and TRBJ2-5; 10 nucleotides align to TRBD2. Germline CDR1 reads SGHTA; CDR2 reads FQGNSA. CDR3 length equals 14 residues. With 2 bases clipped from V and 4 bases from J, the junction kept 1 base outside the gene matches. CDR3 in DNA: TGTGCCAGCAGCTTATCTAGCGGGGGAGAGACCCAGTACTTC. It codes for CASSLSSGGETQYF.

The gene calls are TRBV3-1 and TRBJ1-1; 9 nucleotides line up with TRBD1. Germline CDR1 and CDR2: LGHDT and YNNKEL (reference sequence). This CDR3 has 15 residues. Germline trimming cut 4 bases from V and 5 bases from J; bases unmatched to any gene: 8. The CDR3 DNA sequence: TGTGCCAGCAGCCCCACAGGGGGCGAGGGGACTGAAGCTTTCTTT. Translating it yields CASSPTGGEGTEAFF.